The rows below give T cell receptor beta chains drawn from one sample of a study of T cells in Graves' hyperthyroidism and ophthalmopathy. TCRdb called the multiplex PCR reads again in MiXCR, with one record for every CDR3 protein. The sample consists of fewer than 250,000 distinct CDR3 sequences, approximately 17% of them appearing once. Sequenced: blood. These receptors all come from a man aged 45-65 years with Graves' hyperthyroidism. CDR3s include the opening cysteine and the closing phenylalanine or tryptophan. The D gene is left open where the match is weak. Clone size is given for some rows only: seen once, a few or many times, or a class if the clone is expanded.

V gene: TRBV10-3; D gene: TRBD1; clone size: many; J gene: TRBJ2-2; CDR3 DNA: TGTGCCATCAGTGAGGTAAAGGGGACAGAGAACACCGGGGAGCTGTTTTTT; CDR3 protein: CAISEVKGTENTGELFF
V gene: TRBV28; D gene: .; clone size: many; J gene: TRBJ2-5; CDR3 DNA: TGTGCCAGCAGTCAGGGTTCGGAGACCCAGTACTTC; CDR3 protein: CASSQGSETQYF
V gene: TRBV7-9; D gene: .; clone size: .; J gene: TRBJ2-5; CDR3 DNA: TGTGCCAGCAGCTTAGTAGGGGGATTGGAGACCCAGTACTTC; CDR3 protein: CASSLVGGLETQYF
V gene: TRBV12-3/TRBV12-4; D gene: TRBD1; clone size: many; J gene: TRBJ1-4; CDR3 DNA: TGTGCCAGCAGCCCAGGACAGGGGGCTAGCGCAACTAATGAAAAACTGTTTTTT; CDR3 protein: CASSPGQGASATNEKLFF
V gene: TRBV27; D gene: .; clone size: many; J gene: TRBJ2-3; CDR3 DNA: TGTGCCAGCAGTTTTGAAAGGGCAGATACGCAGTATTTT; CDR3 protein: CASSFERADTQYF
V gene: TRBV27; D gene: .; clone size: few; J gene: TRBJ2-5; CDR3 DNA: TGTGCCAGCAGTCCGGTCGGCCGGGGATCGGAGACCCAGTACTTC; CDR3 protein: CASSPVGRGSETQYF
V gene: TRBV9; D gene: TRBD2; clone size: .; J gene: TRBJ2-7; CDR3 DNA: TGTGTCAGCAGCGTAGGGCTAGCGGTTTCCTACGAGCAGTACTTC; CDR3 protein: CVSSVGLAVSYEQYF
V gene: TRBV29-1; D gene: .; clone size: few; J gene: TRBJ2-2; CDR3 DNA: TGCAGCGTTGGTGGGGGACGGCCGAACACCGGGGAGCTGTTTTTT; CDR3 protein: CSVGGGRPNTGELFF
V gene: TRBV7-8; D gene: .; clone size: .; J gene: TRBJ2-1; CDR3 DNA: TGTGCCAGCAGCTTAGAGGGGGTTTTCGAGCAGTTCTTC; CDR3 protein: CASSLEGVFEQFF
V gene: TRBV7-3; D gene: TRBD1; clone size: few; J gene: TRBJ1-2; CDR3 DNA: TGTGCCAGCAGCCCGGGACAGGGGTCTAACTATGGCTACACCTTC; CDR3 protein: CASSPGQGSNYGYTF
V gene: TRBV6-1; D gene: .; clone size: many; J gene: TRBJ2-4; CDR3 DNA: TGTGCCAGCAGTGAAGGCGGGGCGTTCGGCAAAAACATTCAGTACTTC; CDR3 protein: CASSEGGAFGKNIQYF
V gene: TRBV3-1; D gene: .; clone size: many; J gene: TRBJ1-1; CDR3 DNA: TGTGCCAGCAGCCAGGGGACCGTTGAAGCTTTCTTT; CDR3 protein: CASSQGTVEAFF
V gene: TRBV19; D gene: TRBD2; clone size: few; J gene: TRBJ2-3; CDR3 DNA: TGTGCCAGTAGGGCGAGCGGGAGAAGGACAGATACGCAGTATTTT; CDR3 protein: CASRASGRRTDTQYF
V gene: TRBV7-9; D gene: TRBD2; clone size: many; J gene: TRBJ2-1; CDR3 DNA: TGTGCCAGCAGCTCGTTTTCGGCGGGAGAAGGAAATGAGCAGTTCTTC; CDR3 protein: CASSSFSAGEGNEQFF
V gene: TRBV2; D gene: TRBD1; clone size: many; J gene: TRBJ2-7; CDR3 DNA: TGTGCCAGCAAACCGGGACAGGGGGCCAACTACGAGCAGTACTTC; CDR3 protein: CASKPGQGANYEQYF
V gene: TRBV14; D gene: .; clone size: .; J gene: TRBJ2-2; CDR3 DNA: TGTGCCAGCAGCCAAGTCCAGGGGTACACCGGGGAGCTGTTTTTT; CDR3 protein: CASSQVQGYTGELFF
V gene: TRBV7-2; D gene: .; clone size: many; J gene: TRBJ2-1; CDR3 DNA: TGTGCCAGCAGCTTACAGCGGAGCTCCTACAATGAGCAGTTCTTC; CDR3 protein: CASSLQRSSYNEQFF
V gene: TRBV28; D gene: TRBD2; clone size: .; J gene: TRBJ2-7; CDR3 DNA: TGTGCCAGCAGTTCCTTTCGCGCGGGAGGAAGAGGCTACGAGCAGTACTTC; CDR3 protein: CASSSFRAGGRGYEQYF
V gene: TRBV6-6; D gene: .; clone size: .; J gene: TRBJ1-1; CDR3 DNA: TGTGCCAGCAGTTACAGGTTCGGCGGCACTGAAGCTTTCTTT; CDR3 protein: CASSYRFGGTEAFF
V gene: TRBV11-2; D gene: .; clone size: many; J gene: TRBJ2-5; CDR3 DNA: TGTGCCAGCAGCGACTCAGGGTTAAGGGAGACCCAGTACTTC; CDR3 protein: CASSDSGLRETQYF
V gene: TRBV28; D gene: .; clone size: many; J gene: TRBJ1-5; CDR3 DNA: TGTGCCAGCAGTTTTAATCAGCCCCAGCATTTT; CDR3 protein: CASSFNQPQHF
V gene: TRBV9; D gene: TRBD2; clone size: many; J gene: TRBJ2-1; CDR3 DNA: TGTGCCAGCAGCTCCCCCTGGGGCGGGAGTTCCAATGAGCAGTTCTTC; CDR3 protein: CASSSPWGGSSNEQFF
V gene: TRBV5-1; D gene: TRBD1; clone size: .; J gene: TRBJ2-3; CDR3 DNA: TGCGCCAGCAGCTTGTTCCCCGGCTCAACACAGGGGAACACAGATACGCAGTATTTT; CDR3 protein: CASSLFPGSTQGNTDTQYF
V gene: TRBV20-1; D gene: .; clone size: many; J gene: TRBJ2-7; CDR3 DNA: TGCAGTGCCCACGGCCGGGACAGCGGGGTATACGAGCAGTACTTC; CDR3 protein: CSAHGRDSGVYEQYF
V gene: TRBV2; D gene: TRBD2; clone size: many; J gene: TRBJ2-3; CDR3 DNA: TGTGCCAGCAGTGAAGGGCCAGGAGCGGGAGCTGGGGATACGCAGTATTTT; CDR3 protein: CASSEGPGAGAGDTQYF
V gene: TRBV18; D gene: .; clone size: many; J gene: TRBJ2-7; CDR3 DNA: TGTGCCAGCTCACGGGACCGACAGCTAGAGCAGTACTTC; CDR3 protein: CASSRDRQLEQYF
V gene: TRBV6-1; D gene: .; clone size: many; J gene: TRBJ1-1; CDR3 DNA: TGTGCCAGCAGCGGGGCAGGGATTAACACTGAAGCTTTCTTT; CDR3 protein: CASSGAGINTEAFF
V gene: TRBV6-2/TRBV6-3; D gene: .; clone size: .; J gene: TRBJ1-4; CDR3 DNA: TGTGCCAGCAGTTACCAGGAAAAACTGTTTTTT; CDR3 protein: CASSYQEKLFF
V gene: TRBV2; D gene: TRBD2; clone size: many; J gene: TRBJ2-3; CDR3 DNA: TGTGCCAGCACCCCTGGGTTGCTAGCGGGAGCCGGGGGAGGGCAGTATTTT; CDR3 protein: CASTPGLLAGAGGGQYF
V gene: TRBV29-1; D gene: TRBD2; clone size: .; J gene: TRBJ2-1; CDR3 DNA: TGCAGCGTTGAAGAGGCAGCGGGAGGGTTCTACAATGAGCAGTTCTTC; CDR3 protein: CSVEEAAGGFYNEQFF
V gene: TRBV20-1; D gene: .; clone size: few; J gene: TRBJ2-7; CDR3 DNA: TGCAGTGCTAGTCGAGGGAGGAATAACGAGCAGTACTTC; CDR3 protein: CSASRGRNNEQYF
V gene: TRBV11-3; D gene: .; clone size: many; J gene: TRBJ2-2; CDR3 DNA: TGTGCCAGCAGCCCAGACGTTAAGGCCGGGGAGCTGTTTTTT; CDR3 protein: CASSPDVKAGELFF
V gene: TRBV5-1; D gene: TRBD2; clone size: many; J gene: TRBJ2-3; CDR3 DNA: TGCGCCAGCAGTTTGAGCGGGAGTACCAGAGATACGCAGTATTTT; CDR3 protein: CASSLSGSTRDTQYF
V gene: TRBV9; D gene: TRBD2; clone size: .; J gene: TRBJ2-7; CDR3 DNA: TGTGCCAGCAGCGTAGGGGAACTAGCGGGGGGCCGCGAGCAGTACTTC; CDR3 protein: CASSVGELAGGREQYF
V gene: TRBV10-3; D gene: .; clone size: .; J gene: TRBJ2-7; CDR3 DNA: TGTGCCATCAGTGAGTCGATGGCAAAAGCCTACGAGCAGTACTTC; CDR3 protein: CAISESMAKAYEQYF
V gene: TRBV20-1; D gene: TRBD2; clone size: .; J gene: TRBJ2-3; CDR3 DNA: TGCAGTGCTAGAGACGGGGGGGGAGGAGATACGCAGTATTTT; CDR3 protein: CSARDGGGGDTQYF
V gene: TRBV12-3/TRBV12-4; D gene: TRBD2; clone size: many; J gene: TRBJ2-7; CDR3 DNA: TGTGCCAGCAGTTTATCCCTAGCGGGAGGGCTGGCCTACGAGCAGTACTTC; CDR3 protein: CASSLSLAGGLAYEQYF
V gene: TRBV9; D gene: .; clone size: many; J gene: TRBJ1-6; CDR3 DNA: TGTGCCAGCAGCGCCAGAGGGCAGGGCGATAATTCACCCCTCCACTTT; CDR3 protein: CASSARGQGDNSPLHF
V gene: TRBV24-1; D gene: .; clone size: few; J gene: TRBJ2-1; CDR3 DNA: TGTGCCACCAGTGATGCACAGGGTTCCTTCTTCAATGAGCAGTTCTTC; CDR3 protein: CATSDAQGSFFNEQFF
V gene: TRBV2; D gene: .; clone size: few; J gene: TRBJ1-5; CDR3 DNA: TGTGCCAGTCACCGGGACAATAATCAGCCCCAGCATTTT; CDR3 protein: CASHRDNNQPQHF
V gene: TRBV5-5; D gene: .; clone size: many; J gene: TRBJ1-5; CDR3 DNA: TGTGCCAGCAGCTTGGCGGCAGGTGGTATGGCCCAGCATTTT; CDR3 protein: CASSLAAGGMAQHF
V gene: TRBV9; D gene: .; clone size: .; J gene: TRBJ1-1; CDR3 DNA: TGTGCCAGCAGCGTAGGGGACATGAACACTGAAGCTTTCTTT; CDR3 protein: CASSVGDMNTEAFF
V gene: TRBV28; D gene: TRBD1; clone size: many; J gene: TRBJ1-5; CDR3 DNA: TGTGCCAGCAGTTCGTCTACAGGGGGATTCAAGCCCCAGCATTTT; CDR3 protein: CASSSSTGGFKPQHF